These 21 T cell receptor beta chains share one sample of origin, sequenced in a study of blood T cell repertoires in COVID-19. TCRdb keeps only in-frame clones here, not all; method: immunoSEQ multiplex PCR. In the table there are around 260,000 clones, 75% to 90% of which are singletons. Sequencing input: peripheral blood. These receptors originate from a woman in her 30s with active or convalescent COVID-19.

CDR3 in amino acids: CASSILGADARGYTF. DNA for the CDR3: TGTGCCAGTAGTATATTGGGGGCAGACGCGAGAGGCTACACCTTC. J is TRBJ1-2 and V is TRBV19; possible D gene TRBD1, 6 bases. V was trimmed by 2 bases and J by 8 bases, leaving 18 bases between them. This CDR3 region has 15 residues. CDR1 LNHDA and CDR2 SQIVND come from the germline V gene (reference sequence).

The CDR3 region is CASSRGGRPQETQYF. The CDR3 nucleotides are TGTGCCAGCTCCCGAGGGGGACGGCCTCAAGAGACCCAGTACTTC. This chain uses TRBV9 with TRBJ2-5; D is possibly TRBD1 (6 bases). The CDR3 is 15 amino acids. V gave up 7 bases and J gave up 2 bases, with 18 bases separating them. Looked up from germline, CDR1 is SGDLS and CDR2 is YYNGEE.

The chain couples TRBV2 to TRBJ2-3; 8 bases match TRBD1. CDR1 and CDR2 (germline): SNHLY, FYNNEI. The CDR3 is 14 residues long. V lost 11 bases to trimming and J lost 4 bases; unmatched junction nucleotides: 11. The CDR3 bases are TGTGCCGGTAACAGGGGGTTGGGCTCAGATACGCAGTATTTT. The encoded protein is CAGNRGLGSDTQYF.

This clone is a singleton in its sample. J is TRBJ1-5 and V is TRBV20-1; TRBD1 is a possible D gene (5 bases). Trimming removed 3 bases from V and 1 base from J, with 10 bases in between. The CDR3 is 14 residues long. Germline CDR1 is DFQATT and CDR2 is SNEGSKA (reference sequence). This CDR3 is CSASAGGSNQPQHF. Here the CDR3 DNA reads TGCAGTGCTAGTGCTGGGGGGAGCAATCAGCCCCAGCATTTT.

The chain combines TRBV30 with TRBJ2-5; 7 nucleotides line up with TRBD2. This CDR3 contains 14 residues. V was pared by 2 bases and J by 7 bases, with 10 bases of the junction left unmatched. Germline assignment: CDR1 GTSNPN and CDR2 SVGIG (reference sequence). The DNA of the CDR3 is TGTGCCTGGAGTCGAGCGGGGAGCGGAGGGACCCAGTACTTC. It yields the protein CAWSRAGSGGTQYF.

The chain employs TRBV9 and TRBJ2-3, with 8 positions matching TRBD2. With 4 bases clipped from V and 0 bases from J, the junction kept 16 bases outside the gene matches. The CDR3 has 19 amino acids. Looked up from germline, CDR1 is SGDLS and CDR2 is YYNGEE. The DNA of the CDR3 is TGTGCCAGCAGCATCCCAACCTCTGCGGGGGGCGATAGCACAGATACGCAGTATTTT. Protein product: CASSIPTSAGGDSTDTQYF.

J is TRBJ2-3 and V is TRBV6-2 or TRBV6-3; 9 bases fit TRBD1. This CDR3 is built from 18 residues. Looked up from germline, CDR1 is MNHEY and CDR2 is SVGEGT. With V trimmed by 2 bases and J by 1 base, 10 bases remained unmatched. The CDR3 coding sequence is TGTGCCAGCAGTTACGTCGGGACAGGGTTGAGAGGCACAGATACGCAGTATTTT. Translating it yields CASSYVGTGLRGTDTQYF.

This sequence joins TRBV6-9 and TRBJ1-1; weak D call: TRBD1 (6 bases). The germline CDR1 and CDR2 sequences are MNHGY and SVAAGI. Trimming took 5 bases from V and 1 from J, leaving 17 bases between them. This CDR3 is 16 amino acids long. CDR3 in amino acids: CASSQDQGRRNTEAFF. The CDR3 nucleotides read TGTGCCAGCAGTCAGGACCAGGGGCGGAGGAACACTGAAGCTTTCTTT.

The chain is built from TRBV7-8 and TRBJ2-3; possible D gene TRBD2, 7 bases. Germline lookup yields CDR1 SGHVS and CDR2 FQNEAQ. V was trimmed by 2 bases and J by 4 bases, leaving 19 bases between them. There are 17 residues in the CDR3. CDR3 region: CASSLRAPGGRSDTQYF. Here the CDR3 DNA reads TGTGCCAGCAGCTTAAGGGCCCCGGGGGGCAGGTCAGATACGCAGTATTTT.

The chain carries TRBV5-1 and TRBJ1-1, with 9 positions matching TRBD1. V lost 4 bases, J lost 3 bases, and 4 bases stayed unmatched. In germline, CDR1 is SGHRS, CDR2 YFSETQ. This CDR3 region has 14 residues. The chain's CDR3 is CASSLGDRDTEAFF. The CDR3 DNA is TGCGCCAGCAGCCTGGGGGACAGGGACACTGAAGCTTTCTTT.

The chain has TRBV9 and TRBJ2-1; 10 nucleotides match TRBD2. V lost 0 bases, J lost 3 bases, and 3 bases stayed unmatched. Germline lookup yields CDR1 SGDLS and CDR2 YYNGEE. This CDR3 spans 16 amino acids. The CDR3: CASSVASGGLYNEQFF. The CDR3 coding sequence is TGTGCCAGCAGCGTAGCTAGCGGGGGACTCTACAATGAGCAGTTCTTC. Complete variable domain (other parts from reference TRBV9 and TRBJ2-1): DSGVTQTPKHLITATGQRVTLRCSPRSGDLSVYWYQQSLDQGLQFLIQYYNGEERAKGNILERFSAQQFPDLHSELNLSSLELGDSALYFCASSVASGGLYNEQFFGPGTRLTVL.

The chain employs TRBV20-1 and TRBJ2-2; D possibly corresponds to TRBD2 (6 bases). This CDR3 is built from 16 residues. Trimming removed 3 bases at V and 3 bases at J, with 17 bases between. Looked up from germline, CDR1 is DFQATT and CDR2 is SNEGSKA (reference sequence). This CDR3 is CSASGRRREDTGELFF. The CDR3 DNA is TGCAGTGCTAGTGGTCGTCGCAGGGAGGACACCGGGGAGCTGTTTTTT.

This CDR3 reads CASRTGSGGGWETQYF. CDR3 DNA: TGTGCCAGCAGAACCGGCTCGGGCGGGGGATGGGAGACCCAGTACTTC. The chain carries TRBV27 and TRBJ2-5; 7 bases agree with TRBD2. This CDR3 region has 16 residues. The ends lost 6 bases at V and 5 bases at J; junction bases unmatched: 15. The V gene's germline CDR1 is MNHEY and CDR2 SMNVEV (reference sequence).

To note about this clone: It may be a read error: a sequence one base away is much more abundant. The chain combines TRBV12-3 or TRBV12-4 with TRBJ1-3; perhaps TRBD1 as D (6 bases). This CDR3 has 13 residues. V was shortened by 5 bases and J by 2 bases, with 7 bases between the two germline ends. The CDR3 reads CASSAGAGNTIYF. CDR3 sequence (DNA): TGTGCCAGCAGTGCAGGGGCTGGAAACACCATATATTTT.

This chain's CDR3 is CASPPPTGGNQPQHF. The CDR3 DNA is TGTGCCAGCCCCCCCCCTACAGGGGGCAATCAGCCCCAGCATTTT. This chain uses TRBV21-1 with TRBJ1-5; no DNA check was done on the table's D call, TRBD1. TRBV21-1 is a pseudogene segment. The CDR3 has 15 residues.

This clone has just a few counts. The chain couples TRBV29-1 to TRBJ1-1; 11 nucleotides match TRBD1. This CDR3 region has 17 residues. Per germline, CDR1 SQVTM and CDR2 ANQGSEA. V dropped 7 bases and J dropped 1; count of bases not matched to a gene: 14. As DNA, the CDR3 is TGCAGCGCCATAAACCGGGACAGGGGGAGAAAGAACACTGAAGCTTTCTTT. This codes for CSAINRDRGRKNTEAFF.

V gene TRBV18 combines with J gene TRBJ2-3; 7 bases match TRBD1. The CDR3 totals 16 residues. The germline V gene has CDR1 KGHSH and CDR2 LQKENI. The V and J ends lost 2 bases and 4 bases, in that order; junction bases with no gene match: 9. Written as DNA, the CDR3 is TGTGCCAGCTCACCAAATTCGACAGGGAGTGCAGATACGCAGTATTTT. Amino acid sequence: CASSPNSTGSADTQYF. The full variable domain, in which reference TRBV18 and TRBJ2-3 provide the parts outside the CDR3, is NAGVMQNPRHLVRRRGQEARLRCSPMKGHSHVYWYRQLPEEGLKFMVYLQKENIIDESGMPKERFSAEFPKEGPSILRIQQVVRGDSAAYFCASSPNSTGSADTQYFGPGTRLTVL.

This clone came up a few times. The chain uses TRBV5-1 and TRBJ1-1; 7 bases are shared with TRBD1. CDR1 and CDR2 from the germline V gene are SGHRS and YFSETQ. V gave up 2 bases and J gave up 4 bases; unmatched junction bases: 8. The CDR3 is 15 residues long. CDR3 residues: CASSLQQGLGTEAFF. The CDR3, as DNA: TGCGCCAGCAGCTTACAACAGGGGTTGGGCACTGAAGCTTTCTTT.

V gene TRBV19 combines with J gene TRBJ1-5; unclear D gene. Trimming stripped 3 bases from V and 7 bases from J, with 10 bases between. Germline CDR1 LNHDA, CDR2 SQIVND (reference sequence). The CDR3 is made up of 13 amino acids. CDR3 coding DNA: TGTGCCAGTAGTATTAGTACAGTACAGCCCCAGCATTTT. Protein: CASSISTVQPQHF.

The chain combines TRBV27 with TRBJ2-2, with 9 positions matching TRBD2. The germline gives CDR1 MNHEY, CDR2 SMNVEV (reference sequence). V lost 7 bases to trimming and J lost 0 bases; unmatched junction nucleotides: 6. The CDR3 spans 16 residues. CDR3 nucleotides: TGTGCCAGCATCTGGGAGCGGGGGGCGAACACCGGGGAGCTGTTTTTT. It translates to CASIWERGANTGELFF.

DNA for the CDR3: TGTGCCAGCAGCTTACCTTTAGGGGCGACAGGGGCTAGCACAGATACGCAGTATTTT. Translated, it gives CASSLPLGATGASTDTQYF. This sequence joins TRBV7-2 and TRBJ2-3; 8 bases agree with TRBD1. CDR1 SGHTA and CDR2 FQGNSA come from the germline V gene. Trimming at V came to 2 bases and at J to 0 bases, leaving 13 bases not matched to a gene. The CDR3 spans 19 residues.